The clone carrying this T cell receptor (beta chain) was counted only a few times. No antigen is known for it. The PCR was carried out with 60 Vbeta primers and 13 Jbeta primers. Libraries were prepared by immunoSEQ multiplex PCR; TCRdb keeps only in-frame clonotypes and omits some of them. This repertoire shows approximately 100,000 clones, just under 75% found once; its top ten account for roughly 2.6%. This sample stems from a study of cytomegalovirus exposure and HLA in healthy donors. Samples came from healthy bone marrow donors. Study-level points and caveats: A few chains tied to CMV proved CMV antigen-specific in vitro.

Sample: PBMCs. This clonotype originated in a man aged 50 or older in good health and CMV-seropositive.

The CDR3 region has the DNA TGTGCCAGCAGCGTAGGCGGGGCCTCCTACAATGAGCAGTTCTTC. This encodes CASSVGGASYNEQFF. This chain uses TRBV9 with TRBJ2-1, with D possibly TRBD2 on 6 matching bases. The V end was cut by 0 bases, the J end by 0 bases, with 7 bases between. The germline V gene has CDR1 SGDLS and CDR2 YYNGEE. The CDR3 has 15 amino acids.